This paragraph covers one T cell receptor beta chain sequence. Its target is unknown. The data are from a study of T-cell memory formation after mild COVID-19. The study, taken as a whole, reports: From day 15 to 85, contracting clones were balanced between CD4 and CD8, whereas later expanders leaned toward CD4+.

TCRdb recomputed calls from the 5' RACE reads with MiXCR, one row per CDR3 protein. The data contain about 160,000 distinct CDR3 sequences, around a third of them seen just once; the ten biggest clones take up approximately 12%. The CDR3 loop spans 15 amino acids. Trimming shortened V by 3 bases and J by 3 bases, and 12 bases separated the two germline ends. Germline values: CDR1 SGHVS, CDR2 FQNEAQ. Sequenced sample: PBMCs or a T cell subset sorted from them (not recorded which). The TCR was taken from an adult woman who had mild COVID-19 (a few samples of this study predate the infection). Cell type and time point are not known. The chain employs TRBV7-8 and TRBJ1-5; D possibly corresponds to TRBD1 (5 bases). CDR3 sequence reads: CASSLAGRNNQPQHF. As DNA, the CDR3 is TGTGCCAGCAGCTTGGCGGGACGGAACAATCAGCCCCAGCATTTT.